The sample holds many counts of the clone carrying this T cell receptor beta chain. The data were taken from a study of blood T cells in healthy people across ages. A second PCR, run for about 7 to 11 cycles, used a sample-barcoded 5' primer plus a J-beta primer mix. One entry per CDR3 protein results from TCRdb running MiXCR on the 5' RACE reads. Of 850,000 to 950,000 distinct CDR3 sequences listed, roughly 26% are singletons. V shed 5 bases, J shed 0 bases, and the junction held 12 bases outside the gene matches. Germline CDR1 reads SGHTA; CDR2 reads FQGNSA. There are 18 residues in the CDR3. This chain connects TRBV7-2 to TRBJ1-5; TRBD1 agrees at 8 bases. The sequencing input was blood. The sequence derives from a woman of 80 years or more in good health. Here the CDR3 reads CASSKTGVSENSNQPQHF. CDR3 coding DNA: TGTGCCAGCAGCAAGACAGGGGTTAGTGAAAATAGCAATCAGCCCCAGCATTTT. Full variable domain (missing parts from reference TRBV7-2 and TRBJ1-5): GAGVSQSPSNKVTEKGKDVELRCDPISGHTALYWYRQSLGQGLEFLIYFQGNSAPDKSGLPSDRFSAERTGGSVSTLTIQRTQQEDSAVYLCASSKTGVSENSNQPQHFGDGTRLSIL.